The 2 T cell receptor beta chains given below trace back to one sample, sequenced in a study of beta chain features in type 1 diabetes. The isolated RNA, all of it, was reverse transcribed, so expressed TCRB transcripts were what got sequenced. This table comes from immunoSEQ multiplex PCR, and its TCRdb copy is limited to in-frame clones, with some not included. This repertoire shows approximately 470,000 clones, around 28% found once; its top ten account for 0.05% to 0.065%. The sequencing sample was made of naive CD4+ T cells from blood. The receptor source for this set is a man younger than 35 in good health.

J is TRBJ2-1 and V is TRBV5-4; D not resolved. Trimming took 1 base from V and 4 from J, leaving 6 bases between them. In germline, CDR1 is SGHNT, CDR2 YYREEE (reference sequence). This CDR3 region has 13 residues. CDR3 residues: CASSLPSYNEQFF. The CDR3 nucleotides are TGTGCCAGCAGCTTGCCATCATACAATGAGCAGTTCTTC.

This clone was counted only a few times. The chain has TRBV7-6 and TRBJ2-5; D might be TRBD1 (5 bases). The CDR3 contains 14 residues. The ends were cut back, 4 bases at V and 2 bases at J, with 11 bases in the middle. Per germline, CDR1 SGHVS and CDR2 FNYEAQ. The CDR3 sequence is CASSWTQTQETQYF. CDR3 DNA sequence: TGTGCCAGCAGCTGGACACAAACTCAAGAGACCCAGTACTTC.